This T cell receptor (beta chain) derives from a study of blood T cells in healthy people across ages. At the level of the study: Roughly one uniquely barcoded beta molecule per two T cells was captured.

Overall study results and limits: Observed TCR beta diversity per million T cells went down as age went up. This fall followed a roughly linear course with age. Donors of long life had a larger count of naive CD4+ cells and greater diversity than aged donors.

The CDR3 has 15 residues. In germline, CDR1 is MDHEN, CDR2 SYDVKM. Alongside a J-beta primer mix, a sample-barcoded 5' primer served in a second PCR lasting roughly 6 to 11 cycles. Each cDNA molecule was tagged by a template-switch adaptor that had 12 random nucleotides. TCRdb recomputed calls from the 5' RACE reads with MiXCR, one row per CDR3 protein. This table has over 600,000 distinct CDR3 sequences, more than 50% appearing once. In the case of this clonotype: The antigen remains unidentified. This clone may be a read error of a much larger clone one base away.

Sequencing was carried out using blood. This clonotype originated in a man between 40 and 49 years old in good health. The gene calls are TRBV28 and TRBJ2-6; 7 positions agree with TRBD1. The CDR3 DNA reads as TGTGCCAGCAGACCAGGGACAGCTGGGGCCAACGCCCTGACTTTC. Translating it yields CASRPGTAGANALTF.